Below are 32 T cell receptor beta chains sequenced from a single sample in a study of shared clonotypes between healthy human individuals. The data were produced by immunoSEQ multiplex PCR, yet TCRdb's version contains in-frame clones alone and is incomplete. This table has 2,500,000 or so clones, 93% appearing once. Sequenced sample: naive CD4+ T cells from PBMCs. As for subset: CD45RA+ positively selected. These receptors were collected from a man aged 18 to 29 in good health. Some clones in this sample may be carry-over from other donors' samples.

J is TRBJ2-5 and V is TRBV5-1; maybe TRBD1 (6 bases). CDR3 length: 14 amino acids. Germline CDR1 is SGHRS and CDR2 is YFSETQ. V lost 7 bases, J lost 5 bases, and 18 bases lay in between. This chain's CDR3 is CASASGQGLETQYF. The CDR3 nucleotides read TGCGCCAGCGCCTCTGGGCAGGGGCTGGAGACCCAGTACTTC.

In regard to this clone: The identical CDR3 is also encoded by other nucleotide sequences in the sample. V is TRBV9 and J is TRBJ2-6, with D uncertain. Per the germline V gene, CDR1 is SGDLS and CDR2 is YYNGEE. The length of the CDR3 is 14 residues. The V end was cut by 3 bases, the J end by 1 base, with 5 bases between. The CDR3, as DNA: TGTGCCAGCAGCGCACCATCTGGGGCCAACGTCCTGACTTTC. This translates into CASSAPSGANVLTF.

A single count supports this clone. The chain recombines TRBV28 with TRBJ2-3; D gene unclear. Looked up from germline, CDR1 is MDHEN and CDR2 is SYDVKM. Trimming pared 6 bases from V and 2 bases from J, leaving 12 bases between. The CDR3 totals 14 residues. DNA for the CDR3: TGTGCCAGCAGGAACGACTTTTTCACAGATACGCAGTATTTT. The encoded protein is CASRNDFFTDTQYF.

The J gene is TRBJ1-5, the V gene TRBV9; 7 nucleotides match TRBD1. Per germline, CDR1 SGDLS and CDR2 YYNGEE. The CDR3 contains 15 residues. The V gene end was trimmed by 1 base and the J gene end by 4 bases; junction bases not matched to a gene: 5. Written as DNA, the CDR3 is TGTGCCAGCAGCGTATTAGGACAGGTAAATCAGCCCCAGCATTTT. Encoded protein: CASSVLGQVNQPQHF.

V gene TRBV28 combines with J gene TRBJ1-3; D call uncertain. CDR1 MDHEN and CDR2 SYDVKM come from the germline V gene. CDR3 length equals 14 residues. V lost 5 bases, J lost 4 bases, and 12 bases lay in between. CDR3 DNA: TGTGCCAGCAGTCGGTCGTCGGGGGGAAACACCATATATTTT. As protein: CASSRSSGGNTIYF. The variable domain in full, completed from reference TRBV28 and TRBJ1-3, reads DVKVTQSSRYLVKRTGEKVFLECVQDMDHENMFWYRQDPGLGLRLIYFSYDVKMKEKGDIPEGYSVSREKKERFSLILESASTNQTSMYLCASSRSSGGNTIYFGEGSWLTVV.

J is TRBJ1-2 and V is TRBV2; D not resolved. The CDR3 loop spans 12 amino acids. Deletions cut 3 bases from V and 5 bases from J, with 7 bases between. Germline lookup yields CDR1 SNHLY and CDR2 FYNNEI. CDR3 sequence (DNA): TGTGCCAGCAGTGATGTGCCATATGGCTACACCTTC. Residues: CASSDVPYGYTF.

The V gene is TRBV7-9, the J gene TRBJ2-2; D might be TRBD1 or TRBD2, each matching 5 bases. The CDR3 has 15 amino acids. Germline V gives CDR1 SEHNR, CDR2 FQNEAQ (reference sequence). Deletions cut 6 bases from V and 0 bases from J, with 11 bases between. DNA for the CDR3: TGTGCCAGCAGATGGGGGTCGACGAACACCGGGGAGCTGTTTTTT. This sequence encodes CASRWGSTNTGELFF.

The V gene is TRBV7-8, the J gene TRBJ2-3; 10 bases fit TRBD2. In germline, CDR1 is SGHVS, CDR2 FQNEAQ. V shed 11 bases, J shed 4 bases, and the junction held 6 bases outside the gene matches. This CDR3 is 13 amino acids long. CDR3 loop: CAGAGGPADTQYF. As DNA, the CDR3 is TGTGCCGGAGCGGGAGGGCCAGCAGATACGCAGTATTTT.

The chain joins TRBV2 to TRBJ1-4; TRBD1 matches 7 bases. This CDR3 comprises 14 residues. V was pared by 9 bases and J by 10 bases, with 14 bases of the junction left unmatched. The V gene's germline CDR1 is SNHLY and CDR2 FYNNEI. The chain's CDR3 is CASHLERGPGKLFF. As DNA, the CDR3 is TGTGCCAGTCATTTGGAGAGGGGGCCGGGAAAACTGTTTTTT.

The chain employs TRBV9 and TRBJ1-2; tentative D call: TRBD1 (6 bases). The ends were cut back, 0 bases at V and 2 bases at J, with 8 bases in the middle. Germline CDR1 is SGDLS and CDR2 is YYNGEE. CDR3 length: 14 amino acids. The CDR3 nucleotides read TGTGCCAGCAGCGTAGTCGGGGGCAACTATGGCTACACCTTC. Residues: CASSVVGGNYGYTF. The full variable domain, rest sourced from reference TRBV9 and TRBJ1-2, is DSGVTQTPKHLITATGQRVTLRCSPRSGDLSVYWYQQSLDQGLQFLIQYYNGEERAKGNILERFSAQQFPDLHSELNLSSLELGDSALYFCASSVVGGNYGYTFGSGTRLTVV.

The CDR3 protein is CASSRPSGASYEQYF. CDR3 DNA sequence: TGTGCCAGCAGTCGGCCTAGCGGGGCCTCCTACGAGCAGTACTTC. J is TRBJ2-7 and V is TRBV6-5; 9 nucleotides agree with TRBD2. J was trimmed by 0 bases and V by 5 bases; bases with no gene match: 5. This CDR3 region has 15 residues. Germline-derived CDR1 and CDR2 are MNHEY and SVGAGI.

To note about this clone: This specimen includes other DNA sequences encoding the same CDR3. DNA of the CDR3: TGTGCCAGCTCACCGGTAGTCTCTGGGGCCAACGTCCTGACTTTC. This sequence encodes CASSPVVSGANVLTF. V usage is TRBV18 and J usage is TRBJ2-6, with D unresolved. CDR1 is KGHSH and CDR2 is LQKENI in the germline V gene. The V end was cut by 3 bases, the J end by 0 bases, with 6 bases between. This CDR3 comprises 15 residues.

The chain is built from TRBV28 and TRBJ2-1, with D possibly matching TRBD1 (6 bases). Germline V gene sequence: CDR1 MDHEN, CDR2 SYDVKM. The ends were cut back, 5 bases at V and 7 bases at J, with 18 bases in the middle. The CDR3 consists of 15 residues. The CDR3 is CASSPTGRLVNEQFF. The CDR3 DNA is TGTGCCAGCAGTCCAACAGGGCGGTTGGTGAATGAGCAGTTCTTC. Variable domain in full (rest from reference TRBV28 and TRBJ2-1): DVKVTQSSRYLVKRTGEKVFLECVQDMDHENMFWYRQDPGLGLRLIYFSYDVKMKEKGDIPEGYSVSREKKERFSLILESASTNQTSMYLCASSPTGRLVNEQFFGPGTRLTVL.

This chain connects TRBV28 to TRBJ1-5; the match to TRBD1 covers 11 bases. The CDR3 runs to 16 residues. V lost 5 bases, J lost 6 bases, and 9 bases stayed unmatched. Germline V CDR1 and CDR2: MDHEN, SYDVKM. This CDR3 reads CASSPTGTGGTQPQHF. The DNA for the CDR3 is TGTGCCAGCAGTCCAACCGGGACAGGGGGTACTCAGCCCCAGCATTTT.

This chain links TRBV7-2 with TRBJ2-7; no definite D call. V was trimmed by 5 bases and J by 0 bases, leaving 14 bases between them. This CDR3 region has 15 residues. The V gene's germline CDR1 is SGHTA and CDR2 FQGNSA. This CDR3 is CASSPRAQSSYEQYF. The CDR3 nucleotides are TGTGCCAGCAGCCCCCGGGCCCAGAGCTCCTACGAGCAGTACTTC.

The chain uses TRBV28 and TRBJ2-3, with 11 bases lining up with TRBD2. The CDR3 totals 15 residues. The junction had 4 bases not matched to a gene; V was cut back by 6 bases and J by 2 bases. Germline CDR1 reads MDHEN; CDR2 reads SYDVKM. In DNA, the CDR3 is TGTGCCAGCAGCGGACTAGCGGGTATCACAGATACGCAGTATTTT. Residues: CASSGLAGITDTQYF. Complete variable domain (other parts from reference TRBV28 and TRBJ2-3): DVKVTQSSRYLVKRTGEKVFLECVQDMDHENMFWYRQDPGLGLRLIYFSYDVKMKEKGDIPEGYSVSREKKERFSLILESASTNQTSMYLCASSGLAGITDTQYFGPGTRLTVL.

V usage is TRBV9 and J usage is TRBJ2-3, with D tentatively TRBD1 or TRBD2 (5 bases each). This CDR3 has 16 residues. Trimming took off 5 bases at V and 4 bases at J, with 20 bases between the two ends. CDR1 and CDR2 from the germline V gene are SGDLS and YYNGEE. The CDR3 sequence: CASSRLGAGAPDTQYF. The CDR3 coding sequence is TGTGCCAGCAGTCGCCTCGGTGCCGGGGCCCCAGATACGCAGTATTTT.

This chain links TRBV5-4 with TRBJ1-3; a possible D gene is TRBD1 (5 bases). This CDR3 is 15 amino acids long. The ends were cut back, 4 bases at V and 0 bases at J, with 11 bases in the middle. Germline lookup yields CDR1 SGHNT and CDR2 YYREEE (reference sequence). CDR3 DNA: TGTGCCAGCAGCATGGAGGGGAACTCTGGAAACACCATATATTTT. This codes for CASSMEGNSGNTIYF.

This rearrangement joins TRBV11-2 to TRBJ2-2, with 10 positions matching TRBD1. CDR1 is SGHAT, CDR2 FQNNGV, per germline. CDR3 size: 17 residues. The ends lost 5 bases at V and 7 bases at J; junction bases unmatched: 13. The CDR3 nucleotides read TGTGCCAGCAGCCAAGGGGGGACAGGGGATTTCGTCGGGGAGCTGTTTTTT. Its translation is CASSQGGTGDFVGELFF. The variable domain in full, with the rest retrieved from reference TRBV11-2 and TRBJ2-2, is EAGVAQSPRYKIIEKRQSVAFWCNPISGHATLYWYQQILGQGPKLLIQFQNNGVVDDSQLPKDRFSAERLKGVDSTLKIQPAKLEDSAVYLCASSQGGTGDFVGELFFGEGSRLTVL.

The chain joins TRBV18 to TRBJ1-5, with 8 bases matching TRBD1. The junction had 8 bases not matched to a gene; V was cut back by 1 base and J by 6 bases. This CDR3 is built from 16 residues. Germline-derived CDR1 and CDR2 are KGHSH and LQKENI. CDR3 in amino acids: CASSPLAGGDSQPQHF. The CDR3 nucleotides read TGTGCCAGCTCACCACTTGCAGGGGGCGATAGTCAGCCCCAGCATTTT.

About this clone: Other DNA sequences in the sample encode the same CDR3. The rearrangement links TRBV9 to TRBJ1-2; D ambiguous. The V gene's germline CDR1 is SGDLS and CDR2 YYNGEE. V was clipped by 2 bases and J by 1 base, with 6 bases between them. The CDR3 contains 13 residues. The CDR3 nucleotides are TGTGCCAGCAGCGTGGGCAGTAACTATGGCTACACCTTC. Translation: CASSVGSNYGYTF.

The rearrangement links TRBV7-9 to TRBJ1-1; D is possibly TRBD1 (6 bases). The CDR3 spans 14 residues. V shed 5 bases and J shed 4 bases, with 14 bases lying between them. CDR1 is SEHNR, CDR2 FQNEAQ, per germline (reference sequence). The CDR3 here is CASSQKGVRTEAFF. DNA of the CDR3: TGTGCCAGCAGCCAGAAGGGGGTTCGCACTGAAGCTTTCTTT.

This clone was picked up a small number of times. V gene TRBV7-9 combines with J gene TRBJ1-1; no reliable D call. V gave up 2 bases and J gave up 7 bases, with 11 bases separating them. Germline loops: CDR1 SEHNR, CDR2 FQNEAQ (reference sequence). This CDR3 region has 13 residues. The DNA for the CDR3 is TGTGCCAGCAGCTTACAGATTAACGGTGAAGCTTTCTTT. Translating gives CASSLQINGEAFF.

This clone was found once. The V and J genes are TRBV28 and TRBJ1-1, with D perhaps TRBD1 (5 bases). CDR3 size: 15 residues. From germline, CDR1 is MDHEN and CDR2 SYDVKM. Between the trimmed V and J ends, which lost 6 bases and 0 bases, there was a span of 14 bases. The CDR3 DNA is TGTGCCAGCAGGGGGGGACTGGGGGTGAACACTGAAGCTTTCTTT. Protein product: CASRGGLGVNTEAFF. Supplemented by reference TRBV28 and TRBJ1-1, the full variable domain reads DVKVTQSSRYLVKRTGEKVFLECVQDMDHENMFWYRQDPGLGLRLIYFSYDVKMKEKGDIPEGYSVSREKKERFSLILESASTNQTSMYLCASRGGLGVNTEAFFGQGTRLTVV.

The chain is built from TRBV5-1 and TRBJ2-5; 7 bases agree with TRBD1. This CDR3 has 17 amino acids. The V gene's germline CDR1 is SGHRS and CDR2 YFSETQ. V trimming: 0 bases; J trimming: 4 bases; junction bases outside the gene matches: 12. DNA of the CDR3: TGCGCCAGCAGCTTGGGACAGGGCTTTAGGTTGGGAGAGACCCAGTACTTC. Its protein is CASSLGQGFRLGETQYF.

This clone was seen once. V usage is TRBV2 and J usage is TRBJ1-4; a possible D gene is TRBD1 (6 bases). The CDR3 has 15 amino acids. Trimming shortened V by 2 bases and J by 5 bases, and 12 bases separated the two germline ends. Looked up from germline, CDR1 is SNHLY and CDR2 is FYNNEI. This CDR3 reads CASSELYRANEKLFF. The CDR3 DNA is TGTGCCAGCAGTGAACTGTACAGGGCCAATGAAAAACTGTTTTTT.

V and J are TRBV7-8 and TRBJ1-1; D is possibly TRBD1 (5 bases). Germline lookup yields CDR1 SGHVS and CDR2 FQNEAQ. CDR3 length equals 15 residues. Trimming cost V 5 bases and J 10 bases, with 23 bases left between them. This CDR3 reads CASSPRPGSFRGAFF. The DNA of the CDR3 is TGTGCCAGCAGCCCACGTCCAGGGTCCTTTAGGGGAGCTTTCTTT. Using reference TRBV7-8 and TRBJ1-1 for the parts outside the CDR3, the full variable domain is GAGVSQSPRYKVAKRGQDVALRCDPISGHVSLFWYQQALGQGPEFLTYFQNEAQLDKSGLPSDRFFAERPEGSVSTLKIQRTQQEDSAVYLCASSPRPGSFRGAFFGQGTRLTVV.

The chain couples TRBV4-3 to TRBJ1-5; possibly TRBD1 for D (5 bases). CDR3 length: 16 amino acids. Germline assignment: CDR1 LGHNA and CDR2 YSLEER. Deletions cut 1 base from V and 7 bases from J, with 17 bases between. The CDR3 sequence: CASSQVAEGRWQPQHF. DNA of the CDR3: TGCGCCAGCAGCCAAGTCGCGGAGGGGCGGTGGCAGCCCCAGCATTTT.

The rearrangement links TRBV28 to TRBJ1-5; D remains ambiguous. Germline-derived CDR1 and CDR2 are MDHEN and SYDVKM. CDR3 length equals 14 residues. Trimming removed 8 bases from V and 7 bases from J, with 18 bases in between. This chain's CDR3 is CASSDAGLQQPQHF. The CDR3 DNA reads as TGTGCCAGCTCTGATGCAGGCCTTCAACAGCCCCAGCATTTT.

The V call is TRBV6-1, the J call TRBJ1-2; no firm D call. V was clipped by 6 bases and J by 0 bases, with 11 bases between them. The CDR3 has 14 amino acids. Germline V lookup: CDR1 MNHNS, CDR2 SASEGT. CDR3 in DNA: TGTGCCAGCAGGGGCAGATCCTCTAACTATGGCTACACCTTC. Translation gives CASRGRSSNYGYTF.

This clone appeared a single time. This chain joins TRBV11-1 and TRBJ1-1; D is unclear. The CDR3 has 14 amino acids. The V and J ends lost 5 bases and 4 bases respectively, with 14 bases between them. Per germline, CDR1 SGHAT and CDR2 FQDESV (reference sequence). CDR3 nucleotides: TGTGCCAGCAGCCCCCTAGTGGTGCGCACTGAAGCTTTCTTT. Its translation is CASSPLVVRTEAFF. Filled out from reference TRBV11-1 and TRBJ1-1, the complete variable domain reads EAEVAQSPRYKITEKSQAVAFWCDPISGHATLYWYRQILGQGPELLVQFQDESVVDDSQLPKDRFSAERLKGVDSTLKIQPAELGDSAMYLCASSPLVVRTEAFFGQGTRLTVV.

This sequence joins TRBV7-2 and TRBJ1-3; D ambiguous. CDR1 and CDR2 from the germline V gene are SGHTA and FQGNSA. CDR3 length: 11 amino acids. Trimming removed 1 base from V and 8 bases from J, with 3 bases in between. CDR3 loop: CASSLEYTIYF. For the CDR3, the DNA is TGTGCCAGCAGCTTAGAGTACACCATATATTTT.